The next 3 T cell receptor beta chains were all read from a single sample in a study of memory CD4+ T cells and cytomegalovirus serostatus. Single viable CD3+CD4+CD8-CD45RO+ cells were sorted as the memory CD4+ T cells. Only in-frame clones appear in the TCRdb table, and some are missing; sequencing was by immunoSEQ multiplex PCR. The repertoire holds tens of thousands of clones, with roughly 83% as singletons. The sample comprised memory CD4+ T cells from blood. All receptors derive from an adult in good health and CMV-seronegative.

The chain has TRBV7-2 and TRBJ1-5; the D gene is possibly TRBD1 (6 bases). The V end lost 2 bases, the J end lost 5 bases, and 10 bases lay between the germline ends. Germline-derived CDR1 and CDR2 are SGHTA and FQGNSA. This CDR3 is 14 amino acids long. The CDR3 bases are TGTGCCAGCAGCTTACACAGGGTAGATCAGCCCCAGCATTTT. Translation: CASSLHRVDQPQHF.

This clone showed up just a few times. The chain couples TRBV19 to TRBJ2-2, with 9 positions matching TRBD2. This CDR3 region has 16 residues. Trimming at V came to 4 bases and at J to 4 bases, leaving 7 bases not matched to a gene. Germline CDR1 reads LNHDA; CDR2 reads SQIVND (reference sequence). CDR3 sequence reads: CASSSSGGATTGELFF. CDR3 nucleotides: TGTGCCAGTAGTAGTAGCGGGGGAGCGACCACCGGGGAGCTGTTTTTT.

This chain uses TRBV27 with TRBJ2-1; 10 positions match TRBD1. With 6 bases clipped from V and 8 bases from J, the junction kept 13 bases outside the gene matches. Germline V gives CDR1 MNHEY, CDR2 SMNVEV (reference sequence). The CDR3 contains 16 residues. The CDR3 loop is CASSPPGTGVGYEQFF. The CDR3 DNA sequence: TGTGCCAGCAGCCCCCCCGGGACAGGGGTCGGGTATGAGCAGTTCTTC.